The source of this TCR beta chain is a study of T-cell memory formation after mild COVID-19. A remark on this clonotype: Its antigen is not identified.

General study findings and limits: What remained unconfirmed was the SARS-CoV-2 specificity of second-wave clones peaking on day 37. Largely, contracting CD4+ clones fell within CM and EM, and contracting CD8+ clones within EMRA.

Each CDR3 protein gets one entry after TCRdb re-called the 5' RACE reads with MiXCR. Among around 400,000 distinct CDR3 sequences listed, 24% were seen once. The TCR sequence derives from an adult woman who had mild COVID-19 (a few samples of this study predate the infection). Cell type and time point are not known. Material for sequencing was PBMCs or a T cell subset sorted from them (not recorded which).

CDR3 region: CASSSGAGGRNQPQHF. The CDR3 coding sequence is TGTGCCAGCAGTTCTGGGGCAGGAGGCCGCAATCAGCCCCAGCATTTT. The chain uses TRBV12-3 or TRBV12-4 and TRBJ1-5, with D perhaps matching TRBD1 (5 bases). The CDR3 spans 16 residues. Between the trimmed V and J ends, which lost 4 bases and 2 bases, there was a span of 15 bases.